The 30 T cell receptor beta chains given below trace back to one sample, sequenced in a study of read filtering for tumor transcriptome and immune sequencing. The library was built from roughly 400 ng RNA with molecular barcoded adaptors for alpha/delta and beta/gamma chains. TCRdb re-analysed the reads in MiXCR, keeping a single row per CDR3 protein. Seen here are 62,000 or so distinct CDR3 sequences, approximately 14% observed once, and the top ten hold roughly 45%. Sequences were obtained from a population of CD138-negative cells sorted from bone marrow. The receptors were sampled from a donor at least 40 years old with multiple myeloma.

With respect to this clonotype: A much larger clonotype is one base distant, so this may be a read error. This chain links TRBV6-6 with TRBJ2-1; D is perhaps TRBD2 (6 bases). The germline V gene has CDR1 MNHNY and CDR2 SVGAGI (reference sequence). The V end was cut by 6 bases, the J end by 2 bases, with 8 bases between. The CDR3 extends over 13 amino acids. The CDR3 protein is CASSRGAYNEQFF. In DNA, the CDR3 is TGTGCCAGCAGCCGCGGGGCCTACAATGAGCAGTTCTTC.

Many counts were recorded for this clonotype. The chain's CDR3 is CSALSAGWGTDTQYF. The CDR3 DNA follows: TGCAGTGCTTTGTCGGCAGGGTGGGGAACAGATACGCAGTATTTT. The chain carries TRBV20-1 and TRBJ2-3; D possibly corresponds to TRBD1 (5 bases). The ends were cut back, 5 bases at V and 3 bases at J, with 18 bases in the middle. Germline CDR1 reads DFQATT; CDR2 reads SNEGSKA (reference sequence). CDR3 size: 15 residues.

This clonotype was seen many times. The V gene is TRBV29-1, the J gene TRBJ1-1, with D possibly matching TRBD1 (6 bases). From germline, CDR1 is SQVTM and CDR2 ANQGSEA. Trimming stripped 7 bases from V and 1 base from J, with 10 bases between. This CDR3 region has 12 residues. The CDR3 sequence: CSARGSNTEAFF. CDR3 DNA: TGCAGCGCCAGGGGTTCGAACACTGAAGCTTTCTTT.

This clonotype was found many times. The V call is TRBV7-9, the J call TRBJ1-4; D not certain. This CDR3 has 15 residues. V gave up 5 bases and J gave up 6 bases, with 16 bases separating them. Germline-derived CDR1 and CDR2 are SEHNR and FQNEAQ (reference sequence). The CDR3 DNA is TGTGCCAGCAGCCAGCCAGGAGGCACGGATGAAAAACTGTTTTTT. Protein sequence: CASSQPGGTDEKLFF.

This clonotype was observed many times. CDR3 loop: CASRLLGQNTEAFF. The CDR3 nucleotides are TGTGCCAGCAGACTACTAGGGCAGAACACTGAAGCTTTCTTT. The V and J genes are TRBV12-3 or TRBV12-4 and TRBJ1-1; D is unclear. This CDR3 spans 14 amino acids. Trimming shortened V by 6 bases and J by 1 base, and 12 bases separated the two germline ends.

This clonotype was seen a few times. A much larger clone lies a single base off, so this may be a read error. The chain couples TRBV20-1 to TRBJ2-1, with TRBD2 matching 10 bases. The CDR3 has 17 amino acids. V shed 0 bases, J shed 9 bases, and the junction held 14 bases outside the gene matches. Germline-derived CDR1 and CDR2 are DFQATT and SNEGSKA (reference sequence). CDR3: CSARDRRASGSYTEQFF. CDR3 sequence (DNA): TGCAGTGCTAGAGATCGCCGAGCTAGCGGGAGTTATACTGAGCAGTTCTTC.

This clonotype was observed a few times. V gene TRBV5-1 combines with J gene TRBJ2-3; a possible D gene is TRBD2 (6 bases). Per the germline V gene, CDR1 is SGHRS and CDR2 is YFSETQ. CDR3 length: 14 amino acids. Trimming cost V 1 base and J 4 bases, with 10 bases left between them. The CDR3 DNA follows: TGCGCCAGCAGCTTGACGGAGGGAGCAGATACGCAGTATTTT. Its protein is CASSLTEGADTQYF.

This clonotype occurred a few times. The chain joins TRBV10-1 to TRBJ2-7; D remains unclear. This CDR3 contains 12 residues. Per germline, CDR1 WNHNN and CDR2 SYGVQD (reference sequence). V was shortened by 3 bases and J by 5 bases, with 8 bases between the two germline ends. For the CDR3, the DNA is TGCGCCAGCAGTGACAGGAACCACGAGCAGTACTTC. Its translation is CASSDRNHEQYF.

At least ten counts were recorded for this clonotype. The gene calls are TRBV12-3 or TRBV12-4 and TRBJ2-3, with D hard to call. This CDR3 is 15 amino acids long. V was pared by 5 bases and J by 0 bases, with 12 bases between. The CDR3 region has the DNA TGTGCCAGCAGTACCGCTCCTCTGAGCACAGATACGCAGTATTTT. Translation: CASSTAPLSTDTQYF.

Remarks on this clonotype: A read error is likely, as this CDR3 ends without the conserved phenylalanine or tryptophan. This rearrangement joins TRBV6-1 to TRBJ1-1; D is unresolved. V shed 2 bases and J shed 7 bases, with 5 bases lying between them. Germline V gives CDR1 MNHNS, CDR2 SASEGT. This CDR3 region has 11 residues. CDR3 DNA: TGTGCCAGCAGTGAATTGTTTGAAGCTTTCCTT. This encodes CASSELFEAFL.

The chain is built from TRBV27 and TRBJ2-7; D unclear. Germline-derived CDR1 and CDR2 are MNHEY and SMNVEV (reference sequence). This CDR3 has 12 amino acids. Trimming removed 6 bases from V and 2 bases from J, with 8 bases in between. The CDR3 coding sequence is TGTGCCAGCAGGGAGAACCCCTACGAGCAGTACTTC. Translation: CASRENPYEQYF.

As regards this clonotype: With a much larger clone just one base away, this may be a read error. This chain's CDR3 is CASSSSGRYGESQYF. The CDR3 DNA sequence: TGTGCCAGCAGTTCTAGCGGGAGATATGGAGAGTCCCAGTACTTC. The genes are TRBV12-3 or TRBV12-4 and TRBJ2-5; TRBD2 matches 10 bases. The CDR3 extends over 15 amino acids.

This clonotype was found many times. This sequence joins TRBV12-3 or TRBV12-4 and TRBJ2-7; 9 bases map to TRBD2. CDR3 length: 15 amino acids. With V trimmed by 1 base and J by 3 bases, 4 bases remained unmatched. The CDR3 coding sequence is TGTGCCAGCAGTTTAGGGGGACTAGCCCTCTACGAGCAGTACTTC. Translation gives CASSLGGLALYEQYF.

This clonotype was counted ten times or more. The chain carries TRBV2 and TRBJ1-1; tentatively, D is TRBD1 (6 bases). Trimming stripped 5 bases from V and 1 base from J, with 14 bases between. Germline V gene lookup returns CDR1 SNHLY and CDR2 FYNNEI. This CDR3 is 15 amino acids long. The CDR3 nucleotides are TGTGCCAGCAGTCCACCCGGACAGCCGAACACTGAAGCTTTCTTT. The encoded protein is CASSPPGQPNTEAFF.

This clonotype came up many times. This rearrangement joins TRBV20-1 to TRBJ1-1, with D hard to call. The length of the CDR3 is 9 residues. Germline V gene data show CDR1 as DFQATT and CDR2 as SNEGSKA (reference sequence). The CDR3 loop is CSQNTEAFF. The CDR3 coding sequence is TGCAGCCAGAACACTGAAGCTTTCTTT.

This clonotype showed up just a few times. The chain joins TRBV4-3 to TRBJ2-7; tentatively, D is TRBD1 (5 bases). V was trimmed by 3 bases and J by 2 bases, leaving 14 bases between them. Germline V CDR1 and CDR2: LGHNA, YSLEER. CDR3 size: 15 residues. The CDR3 region is CASSQNLDSAYEQYF. For the CDR3, the DNA is TGCGCCAGCAGCCAGAACCTCGACAGCGCCTACGAGCAGTACTTC.

The V and J genes are TRBV14 and TRBJ1-2; 8 bases match TRBD1. Per the germline V gene, CDR1 is SGHDN and CDR2 is FVKESK. CDR3 length equals 15 residues. The ends lost 4 bases at V and 4 bases at J; junction bases unmatched: 8. For the CDR3, the DNA is TGTGCCAGCAGCCCTAGTCGACAGGGGCCCTATGGCTACACCTTC. Its translation: CASSPSRQGPYGYTF.

This clonotype was counted many times. This chain uses TRBV5-1 with TRBJ2-7, with D maybe TRBD2 (7 bases). CDR3 length: 14 amino acids. In germline, CDR1 is SGHRS, CDR2 YFSETQ. V was pared by 4 bases and J by 4 bases, with 15 bases between. This chain's CDR3 is CASSLPGGRYEQYF. CDR3 DNA: TGCGCCAGCAGCCTCCCCGGGGGGCGGTACGAGCAGTACTTC. The complete variable domain, with remaining parts taken from reference TRBV5-1 and TRBJ2-7, reads KAGVTQTPRYLIKTRGQQVTLSCSPISGHRSVSWYQQTPGQGLQFLFEYFSETQRNKGNFPGRFSGRQFSNSRSEMNVSTLELGDSALYLCASSLPGGRYEQYFGPGTRLTVT.

In this sample, this clonotype turned up many times. The chain couples TRBV4-1 to TRBJ2-5; D ambiguous. There are 13 residues in the CDR3. Germline V lookup: CDR1 MGHRA, CDR2 YSYEKL. V was clipped by 1 base and J by 4 bases, with 7 bases between them. The CDR3 loop is CASSQASGETQYF. CDR3 coding DNA: TGCGCCAGCAGCCAAGCCTCGGGAGAGACCCAGTACTTC.

The V gene is TRBV15, the J gene TRBJ2-7; perhaps TRBD2 as D (6 bases). The CDR3 extends over 17 amino acids. Germline V CDR1 and CDR2: LNHNV, YYDKDF (reference sequence). Trimming shortened V by 5 bases and J by 2 bases, and 22 bases separated the two germline ends. The chain's CDR3 is CATSAAAQWEDPYEQYF. The DNA of the CDR3 is TGTGCCACCAGCGCTGCAGCACAGTGGGAGGATCCCTACGAGCAGTACTTC. Using reference TRBV15 and TRBJ2-7 for the parts outside the CDR3, the full variable domain is DAMVIQNPRYQVTQFGKPVTLSCSQTLNHNVMYWYQQKSSQAPKLLFHYYDKDFNNEADTPDNFQSRRPNTSFCFLDIRSPGLGDTAMYLCATSAAAQWEDPYEQYFGPGTRLTVT.

This clonotype was detected ten times or more. The rearrangement joins TRBV20-1 to TRBJ2-1, with D perhaps given as TRBD1 or TRBD2 (6 bases each). There are 16 residues in the CDR3. Deletions cut 0 bases from V and 0 bases from J, with 12 bases between. Germline assignment: CDR1 DFQATT and CDR2 SNEGSKA (reference sequence). The CDR3 DNA sequence: TGCAGTGCTAGAGATCAGGCGGGACACTCCTACAATGAGCAGTTCTTC. Its translation is CSARDQAGHSYNEQFF.

This clonotype has a handful of counts. The V and J genes are TRBV7-2 and TRBJ2-3; TRBD2 matches at 8 bases. V trimming: 11 bases; J trimming: 0 bases; junction bases outside the gene matches: 7. The CDR3 has 14 amino acids. Germline assignment: CDR1 SGHTA and CDR2 FQGNSA. The CDR3 protein is CASGLAQSTDTQYF. As DNA, the CDR3 is TGTGCCTCCGGACTAGCCCAAAGCACAGATACGCAGTATTTT.

This clonotype has at least ten counts. The J gene is TRBJ2-7, the V gene TRBV19; TRBD2 agrees at 10 bases. The ends lost 6 bases at V and 4 bases at J; junction bases unmatched: 6. CDR1 LNHDA and CDR2 SQIVND come from the germline V gene (reference sequence). CDR3 size: 14 residues. The CDR3: CASSLGLADYEQYF. CDR3 sequence (DNA): TGTGCCAGTAGCCTCGGACTAGCGGATTACGAGCAGTACTTC.

This clonotype appeared many times. The V gene is TRBV20-1, the J gene TRBJ2-1; 7 nucleotides agree with TRBD2. The CDR3 is made up of 12 amino acids. The germline V gene has CDR1 DFQATT and CDR2 SNEGSKA (reference sequence). Germline trimming cut 3 bases from V and 8 bases from J; bases unmatched to any gene: 4. CDR3 DNA sequence: TGCAGTGCTAGGGGGCGGGAGTATGAGCAGTTCTTC. This gives the protein CSARGREYEQFF.

V is TRBV28 and J is TRBJ2-5, with D possibly TRBD2 on 5 matching bases. Trimming pared 7 bases from V and 7 bases from J, leaving 10 bases between. CDR3 length: 11 residues. Germline V gene lookup returns CDR1 MDHEN and CDR2 SYDVKM. For the CDR3, the DNA is TGTGCCAGCACCATTCGGGGGACCCAGTACTTC. Translating it yields CASTIRGTQYF.

This clonotype was seen just once. A much larger clonotype is one base distant, so this may be a read error. The CDR3 does not end in the conserved phenylalanine or tryptophan, so this is likely a read error. This sequence joins TRBV29-1 and TRBJ2-7, with 7 bases that match TRBD2. The CDR3 totals 13 residues. In germline, CDR1 is SQVTM, CDR2 ANQGSEA. Trimming took 7 bases from V and 1 from J; bases not matched to a gene: 7. The CDR3 loop reads CSAVTSRSYEQYL. In DNA form, the CDR3 reads TGCAGCGCTGTGACTAGCAGGTCCTACGAGCAGTACCTC.

In this sample, this clonotype turned up many times. Because the CDR3 is missing its conserved closing phenylalanine or tryptophan, this is likely a read error. CDR3 loop: CSARKSDEQFS. CDR3 in DNA: TGCAGTGCTAGAAAAAGCGATGAGCAGTTCTCC. V is TRBV20-1 and J is TRBJ2-1; no clear D. The CDR3 covers 11 residues. V shed 2 bases and J shed 8 bases, with 7 bases lying between them. The germline CDR1 and CDR2 sequences are DFQATT and SNEGSKA (reference sequence).

Ten or more counts support this clonotype. The V and J genes are TRBV25-1 and TRBJ1-1, with D uncertain. The CDR3 has 13 residues. Germline V lookup: CDR1 MGHDK, CDR2 SYGVNS. V was cut by 6 bases and J by 0 bases, with 8 bases left in between. CDR3 protein: CASRYGMNTEAFF. CDR3 sequence (DNA): TGTGCCAGCAGATATGGTATGAACACTGAAGCTTTCTTT.

This clonotype occurred once. V usage is TRBV29-1 and J usage is TRBJ2-3, with unresolved D. The CDR3 length is 11 residues. Germline V gene lookup returns CDR1 SQVTM and CDR2 ANQGSEA. Trimming left V 6 bases short and J 5 bases short, with 9 bases between. CDR3 region: CSVPVRDTQYF. The CDR3 nucleotides read TGCAGCGTCCCTGTACGAGATACGCAGTATTTT.

This chain connects TRBV12-3 or TRBV12-4 to TRBJ2-2; D perhaps matches TRBD2 (6 bases). The length of the CDR3 is 17 residues. The V end lost 3 bases, the J end lost 3 bases, and 17 bases lay between the germline ends. The DNA for the CDR3 is TGTGCCAGCAGTTTTAATAGGCCTAGCGAATACACCGGGGAGCTGTTTTTT. Translated, it gives CASSFNRPSEYTGELFF.